The T cell receptor (beta chain) described here comes from a study of T cell repertoires in cytomegalovirus infection. TCRdb fed the reads into MiXCR, producing one record per CDR3 protein. Of 750,000 to 950,000 distinct CDR3 sequences listed, 25% to 30% are singletons. This clonotype is medium-sized by share. Its antigen remains unknown. The sample consisted of cultured CD8+ T cells from PBMCs, taken from culture after CMV antigen stimulation. This sequence was found in a human donor in good health (CMV status not recorded). Some clones in this sample may be carry-over from other donors' samples.

CDR3 residues: CASSLAGGGYYNEQFF. The CDR3, as DNA: TGTGCCAGCAGCTTAGCAGGCGGGGGTTACTACAATGAGCAGTTCTTC. The V gene is TRBV7-3, the J gene TRBJ2-1, with 7 bases aligning to TRBD2. Germline CDR1 SGHTA, CDR2 FQGTGA. The CDR3 contains 16 residues. V lost 2 bases to trimming and J lost 3 bases; unmatched junction nucleotides: 7.